Listed here are 27 T cell receptor beta chains from one sample, sequenced in a study of response to subunit inactivated influenza vaccine (dated by TCRdb to 2017 to 2018). The receptor library was made with RT-PCR. Sequencing instrument: Illumina HiSeq 2500. In-frame beta chains were kept once TCRdb had trimmed the public reads at Q25 with fastp and called clones with MiXCR. Each entry is one CDR3 protein sequence, shown with its most common DNA and genes. Across this sample there are 500,000 to 600,000 distinct CDR3 sequences, with less than 15% seen only once. More than 9.5% of the sample is held by the ten biggest clonotypes. Sequences were derived from PBMCs from blood, sampled 11 to 12 days after vaccination. These receptor sequences come from a man aged 50 to 59 who received an inactivated influenza vaccine. Donor details come from another sample of the same person, matched by shared clones.

The V call is TRBV7-8, the J call TRBJ2-7; the D gene is possibly TRBD2 (5 bases). Germline values: CDR1 SGHVS, CDR2 FQNEAQ. The germline V and J ends were trimmed by 1 base and 3 bases, with 7 bases remaining between them. This CDR3 has 13 residues. Written as DNA, the CDR3 is TGTGCCAGCAGCTTAGGGGAGAACTACGAGCAGTACTTC. The encoded protein is CASSLGENYEQYF.

The V gene is TRBV5-6, the J gene TRBJ2-1, with 7 bases identical to TRBD1. CDR3 length equals 13 residues. The germline V gene encodes CDR1 SGHDT and CDR2 YYEEEE. After removal of 2 bases from V and 6 bases from J, the junction contained 2 bases not matched to a gene. The CDR3 sequence: CASSFGTVNEQFF. For the CDR3, the DNA is TGTGCCAGCAGCTTTGGGACAGTCAATGAGCAGTTCTTC.

The V and J genes are TRBV5-1 and TRBJ1-5, with no clear D. V was trimmed by 2 bases and J by 7 bases, leaving 10 bases between them. Germline-derived CDR1 and CDR2 are SGHRS and YFSETQ. The CDR3 runs 13 residues. In nucleotides, the CDR3 is TGCGCCAGCAGCTTAGATCCTGAGCAGCCCCAGCATTTT. This codes for CASSLDPEQPQHF.

This clonotype was seen at least ten times. This CDR3 reads CASSSQGSQPQHF. In DNA form, the CDR3 reads TGTGCCAGCAGCTCTCAGGGGAGCCAGCCCCAGCATTTT. The chain uses TRBV7-9 and TRBJ1-5; D perhaps matches TRBD1 (6 bases). Per germline, CDR1 SEHNR and CDR2 FQNEAQ (reference sequence). Deletions cut 4 bases from V and 7 bases from J, with 11 bases between. The CDR3 length is 13 residues.

As DNA, the CDR3 is TGTGCCAGCAGCTTAGATCTAGGGCGCACGCAGTACTTC. Protein product: CASSLDLGRTQYF. The chain has TRBV11-2 and TRBJ2-7; D uncertain. The V end lost 0 bases, the J end lost 9 bases, and 12 bases lay between the germline ends. In germline, CDR1 is SGHAT, CDR2 FQNNGV. CDR3 length equals 13 residues.

The genes are TRBV5-1 and TRBJ1-2; 8 bases line up with TRBD1. Trimming at V came to 1 base and at J to 3 bases, leaving 8 bases not matched to a gene. Germline lookup yields CDR1 SGHRS and CDR2 YFSETQ. The CDR3 extends over 16 amino acids. The CDR3 sequence: CASSLLTGEEDYGYTF. The CDR3 nucleotides are TGCGCCAGCAGCTTGTTGACAGGGGAGGAGGACTATGGCTACACCTTC.

This clonotype was seen more than once but under ten times. The chain combines TRBV5-1 with TRBJ2-1, with 10 bases matching TRBD2. V was clipped by 1 base and J by 10 bases; unmatched bases: 5. There are 14 residues in the CDR3. Germline values: CDR1 SGHRS, CDR2 YFSETQ. The CDR3 loop is CASSLPSGGTEQFF. The CDR3 DNA sequence: TGCGCCAGCAGCTTGCCTAGCGGGGGCACGGAGCAGTTCTTC.

The CDR3 DNA is TGTGCCATCAGTGTTCTAGCGGCCCGCACAGATACGCAGTATTTT. Protein product: CAISVLAARTDTQYF. V usage is TRBV10-3 and J usage is TRBJ2-3; TRBD2 matches 7 bases. The CDR3 runs 15 residues. J gave up 1 base and V 4 bases, and 5 bases lay outside the gene matches. In germline, CDR1 is ENHRY, CDR2 SYGVKD.

The sample holds a few counts of this clonotype. CDR3 sequence reads: CASSPLPAGGKAFF. The CDR3 DNA is TGTGCCAGCAGTCCACTCCCCGCCGGGGGGAAAGCTTTCTTT. The chain combines TRBV12-3 or TRBV12-4 with TRBJ1-1, with a tentative D call TRBD1 (5 bases). The CDR3 is 14 amino acids. V was pared by 5 bases and J by 9 bases, with 19 bases between.

This clonotype has at least ten counts. The gene calls are TRBV20-1 and TRBJ1-5, with D perhaps matching TRBD1 (6 bases). Trimming left V 4 bases short and J 3 bases short, with 16 bases between. Germline CDR1 is DFQATT and CDR2 is SNEGSKA (reference sequence). This CDR3 has 15 amino acids. CDR3 loop: CSAISRGHHNQPQHF. The CDR3 region has the DNA TGCAGTGCTATTTCCCGGGGACACCACAATCAGCCCCAGCATTTT.

The genes are TRBV10-3 and TRBJ1-4; D ambiguous. The length of the CDR3 is 15 residues. The V gene lost 3 bases and the J gene lost 6 bases, with 14 bases spanning the gap. CDR1 and CDR2 (germline): ENHRY, SYGVKD. The CDR3 region is CAISDPNRYDEKLFF. The CDR3 DNA reads TGTGCCATCAGTGACCCGAACAGATACGATGAAAAACTGTTTTTT.

The gene calls are TRBV4-2 and TRBJ2-7; 11 positions agree with TRBD2. The CDR3 length is 18 residues. Unmatched junction bases numbered 9, after V lost 1 base and J lost 1 base. Germline V gene data show CDR1 as LGHNA and CDR2 as YNFKEQ. The CDR3 loop reads CASSQGRTGTSGSYEQYF. CDR3 DNA: TGTGCCAGCAGCCAAGGACGTACCGGGACTAGCGGTTCCTACGAGCAGTACTTC.

This chain connects TRBV4-3 to TRBJ2-7; the D is unclear. The CDR3 covers 15 residues. V lost 0 bases and J 3 bases, leaving 12 bases between the germline ends. Germline CDR1 LGHNA, CDR2 YSLEER. CDR3: CASSQDHRQDYEQYF. CDR3 bases: TGCGCCAGCAGCCAAGATCATCGGCAGGACTACGAGCAGTACTTC.

This clonotype was observed a handful of times. DNA for the CDR3: TGTGCCAGCAGCCCAAGACTAGCGGGGTTGGAAGATACGCAGTATTTT. Its translation: CASSPRLAGLEDTQYF. The gene calls are TRBV7-9 and TRBJ2-3; 11 nucleotides agree with TRBD2. CDR1 SEHNR and CDR2 FQNEAQ come from the germline V gene (reference sequence). With 5 bases clipped from V and 5 bases from J, the junction kept 9 bases outside the gene matches. The CDR3 spans 16 residues. Full variable domain (rest looked up from reference TRBV7-9 and TRBJ2-3): DTGVSQNPRHKITKRGQNVTFRCDPISEHNRLYWYRQTLGQGPEFLTYFQNEAQLEKSRLLSDRFSAERPKGSFSTLEIQRTEQGDSAMYLCASSPRLAGLEDTQYFGPGTRLTVL.

This clonotype was detected a few times. The chain couples TRBV6-5 to TRBJ2-5, with unresolved D. Trimming stripped 0 bases from V and 5 bases from J, with 10 bases between. This CDR3 is 14 amino acids long. CDR1 is MNHEY and CDR2 is SVGAGI in the germline V gene. DNA of the CDR3: TGTGCCAGCAGTTACTCGGGTAGGGCCGAGACCCAGTACTTC. Translating gives CASSYSGRAETQYF.

The V gene is TRBV6-1, the J gene TRBJ2-7; TRBD2 matches at 11 bases. The germline V gene encodes CDR1 MNHNS and CDR2 SASEGT. The junction had 12 bases not matched to a gene; V was cut back by 6 bases and J by 5 bases. CDR3 size: 16 residues. The CDR3 reads CASSPLAGGLPHEQYF. CDR3 in DNA: TGTGCCAGCAGCCCTCTAGCGGGAGGCCTCCCCCACGAGCAGTACTTC.

Many counts were recorded for this clonotype. The chain joins TRBV6-1 to TRBJ1-4; 7 bases map to TRBD1. V was pared by 5 bases and J by 7 bases, with 10 bases of the junction left unmatched. The CDR3 spans 15 residues. CDR1 is MNHNS and CDR2 is SASEGT in the germline V gene. DNA for the CDR3: TGTGCCAGCAGTCGCCGACAGGGTTATGGTGAAAAACTGTTTTTT. As protein: CASSRRQGYGEKLFF.

This clonotype was recorded at least ten times. The chain carries TRBV10-3 and TRBJ1-6, with 7 bases aligning to TRBD1. J gave up 8 bases and V 5 bases, and 9 bases lay outside the gene matches. The CDR3 runs to 15 residues. Germline CDR1 ENHRY, CDR2 SYGVKD. This CDR3 is CAISSSSDRDSPLHF. Written as DNA, the CDR3 is TGTGCCATCAGTTCCTCCTCCGACAGGGATTCACCCCTCCACTTT.

V gene TRBV6-1 combines with J gene TRBJ2-5; D possibly corresponds to TRBD1 (6 bases). Germline CDR1 and CDR2: MNHNS and SASEGT. Between the trimmed V and J ends, which lost 6 bases and 2 bases, there was a span of 16 bases. The CDR3 sequence is 15 residues long. CDR3 nucleotide sequence: TGTGCCAGCAGCCAAGAGGGGGTGGCGCAAGAGACCCAGTACTTC. Translation: CASSQEGVAQETQYF.

This sequence joins TRBV20-1 and TRBJ2-3; no firm D call. The CDR3 spans 14 residues. V lost 6 bases and J 0 bases, leaving 13 bases between the germline ends. Germline V gene sequence: CDR1 DFQATT, CDR2 SNEGSKA (reference sequence). The CDR3 sequence: CSAPGVWSTDTQYF. CDR3 coding DNA: TGCAGTGCGCCTGGGGTGTGGAGCACAGATACGCAGTATTTT.

This clonotype has at least ten counts. V is TRBV11-2 and J is TRBJ1-4, with 8 positions matching TRBD1. CDR3 size: 15 residues. Germline loops: CDR1 SGHAT, CDR2 FQNNGV. J gave up 7 bases and V 5 bases, and 9 bases lay outside the gene matches. The CDR3 nucleotides read TGTGCCAGCAGCCCAGGACAGGGTCTAACTGAAAAACTGTTTTTT. Amino acid sequence: CASSPGQGLTEKLFF.

CDR3 in amino acids: CASSLFLGNYEQYF. CDR3 nucleotide sequence: TGTGCCAGCAGTTTATTTTTGGGGAACTACGAGCAGTACTTC. The chain joins TRBV27 to TRBJ2-7; D is uncertain. The germline gives CDR1 MNHEY, CDR2 SMNVEV (reference sequence). The CDR3 spans 14 residues. V was pared by 1 base and J by 3 bases, with 10 bases between.

CDR3 amino acids: CASSPGQGGLRTNEQFF. The DNA for the CDR3 is TGTGCCAGCAGCCCGGGACAGGGTGGATTAAGGACCAATGAGCAGTTCTTC. This chain uses TRBV28 with TRBJ2-1; the match to TRBD1 covers 9 bases. The trim removed 6 bases at V and 6 bases at J, leaving 15 bases unmatched. This CDR3 spans 17 amino acids. The germline V gene encodes CDR1 MDHEN and CDR2 SYDVKM.

The table lists this clonotype with a few counts. This chain links TRBV20-1 with TRBJ2-5; maybe TRBD1 (5 bases). Germline loops: CDR1 DFQATT, CDR2 SNEGSKA (reference sequence). This CDR3 contains 12 residues. V lost 6 bases to trimming and J lost 2 bases, with 10 bases between them. The DNA of the CDR3 is TGCAGTGCCAGGACACCTCAAGAGACCCAGTACTTC. It translates to CSARTPQETQYF.

The rearrangement joins TRBV10-3 to TRBJ2-7, with D possibly being TRBD2 (5 bases). V lost 8 bases and J 0 bases, leaving 14 bases between the germline ends. This CDR3 is built from 14 residues. Germline CDR1 ENHRY, CDR2 SYGVKD. CDR3 DNA: TGTGCCATCCGGGGTGTCGTGGACTCCTACGAGCAGTACTTC. Translated: CAIRGVVDSYEQYF.

The chain is built from TRBV20-1 and TRBJ2-7; D unclear. The CDR3 loop spans 13 amino acids. Germline assignment: CDR1 DFQATT and CDR2 SNEGSKA (reference sequence). V was clipped by 4 bases and J by 6 bases, with 16 bases between them. CDR3 nucleotides: TGCAGTGCTAAACGATTGGCAGCTGGCGAGCAGTACTTC. It encodes CSAKRLAAGEQYF.

V usage is TRBV20-1 and J usage is TRBJ2-7; D might be TRBD1 (5 bases). Germline assignment: CDR1 DFQATT and CDR2 SNEGSKA (reference sequence). V lost 6 bases to trimming and J lost 0 bases, with 21 bases between them. This CDR3 has 16 residues. Here the CDR3 reads CSANYAGAATSYEQYF. The CDR3 nucleotides read TGCAGTGCAAACTACGCTGGGGCCGCGACCTCCTACGAGCAGTACTTC.